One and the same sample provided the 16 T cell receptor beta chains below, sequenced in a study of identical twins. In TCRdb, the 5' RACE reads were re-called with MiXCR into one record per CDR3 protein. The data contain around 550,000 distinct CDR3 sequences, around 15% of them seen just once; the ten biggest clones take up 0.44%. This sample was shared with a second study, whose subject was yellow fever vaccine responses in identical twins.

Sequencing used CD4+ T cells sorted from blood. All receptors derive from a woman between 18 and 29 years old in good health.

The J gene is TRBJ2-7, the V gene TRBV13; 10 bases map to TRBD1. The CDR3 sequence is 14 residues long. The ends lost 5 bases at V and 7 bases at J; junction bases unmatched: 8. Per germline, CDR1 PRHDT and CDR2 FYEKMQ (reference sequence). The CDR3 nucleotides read TGTGCCAGCAGCATTCGACAGGGGGCTGGGGAGCAGTACTTC. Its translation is CASSIRQGAGEQYF.

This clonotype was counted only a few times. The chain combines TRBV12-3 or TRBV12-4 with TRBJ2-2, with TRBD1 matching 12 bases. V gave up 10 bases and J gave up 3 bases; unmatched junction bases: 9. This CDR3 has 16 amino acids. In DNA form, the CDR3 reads TGTGCCACTAAGTCAGGGACAGGGGGCCACACCGGGGAGCTGTTTTTT. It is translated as CATKSGTGGHTGELFF.

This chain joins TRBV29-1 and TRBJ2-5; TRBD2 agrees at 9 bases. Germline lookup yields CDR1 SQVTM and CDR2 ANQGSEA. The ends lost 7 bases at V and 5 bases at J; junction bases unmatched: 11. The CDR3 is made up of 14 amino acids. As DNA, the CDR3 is TGCAGCGAGACCGATAGCGGGGGAGTGGAGACCCAGTACTTC. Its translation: CSETDSGGVETQYF.

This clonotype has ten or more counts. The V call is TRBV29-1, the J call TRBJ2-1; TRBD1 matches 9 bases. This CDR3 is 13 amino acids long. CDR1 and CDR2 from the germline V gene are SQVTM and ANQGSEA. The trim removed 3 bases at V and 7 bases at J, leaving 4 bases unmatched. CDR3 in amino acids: CSVEGQGGNEQFF. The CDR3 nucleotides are TGCAGCGTTGAGGGACAGGGAGGGAATGAGCAGTTCTTC.

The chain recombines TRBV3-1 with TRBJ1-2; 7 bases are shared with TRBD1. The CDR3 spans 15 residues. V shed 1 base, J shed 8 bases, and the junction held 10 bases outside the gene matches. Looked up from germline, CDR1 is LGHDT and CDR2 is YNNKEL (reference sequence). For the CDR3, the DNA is TGTGCCAGCAGCCAAGGCACCGGGACAGAGACCGGCTACACCTTC. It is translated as CASSQGTGTETGYTF.

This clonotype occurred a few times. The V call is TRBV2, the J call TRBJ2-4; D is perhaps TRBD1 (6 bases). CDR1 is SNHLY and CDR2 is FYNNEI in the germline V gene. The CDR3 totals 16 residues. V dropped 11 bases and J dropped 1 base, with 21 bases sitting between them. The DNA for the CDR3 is TGTGCCGGCCCGGAACTAGTCCAGGGGGCCAAAAACATTCAGTACTTC. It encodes CAGPELVQGAKNIQYF.

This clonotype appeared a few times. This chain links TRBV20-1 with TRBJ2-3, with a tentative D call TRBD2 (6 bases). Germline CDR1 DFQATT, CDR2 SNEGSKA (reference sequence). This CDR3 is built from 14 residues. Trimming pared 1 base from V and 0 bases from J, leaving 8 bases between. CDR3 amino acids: CSARGAGSTDTQYF. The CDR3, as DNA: TGCAGTGCTAGAGGGGCGGGGAGCACAGATACGCAGTATTTT.

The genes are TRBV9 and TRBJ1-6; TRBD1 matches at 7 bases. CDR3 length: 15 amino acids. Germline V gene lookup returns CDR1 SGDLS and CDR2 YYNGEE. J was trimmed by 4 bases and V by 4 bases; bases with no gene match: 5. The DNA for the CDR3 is TGTGCCAGCAGCCCCGACAGGGTTTATAATTCACCCCTCCACTTT. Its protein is CASSPDRVYNSPLHF.

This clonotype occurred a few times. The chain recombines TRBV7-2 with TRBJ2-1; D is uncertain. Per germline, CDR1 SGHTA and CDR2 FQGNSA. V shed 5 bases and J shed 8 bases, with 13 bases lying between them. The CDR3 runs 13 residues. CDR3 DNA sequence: TGTGCCAGCAGCCCTGTTGTGTGGGATGAGCAGTTCTTC. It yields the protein CASSPVVWDEQFF.

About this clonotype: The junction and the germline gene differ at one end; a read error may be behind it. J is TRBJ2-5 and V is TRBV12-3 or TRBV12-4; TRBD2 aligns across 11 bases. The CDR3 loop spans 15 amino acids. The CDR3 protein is CASRNLAGGPETQCF. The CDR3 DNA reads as TGTGCCAGCAGAAACTTAGCGGGGGGGCCAGAGACCCAGTGCTTC.

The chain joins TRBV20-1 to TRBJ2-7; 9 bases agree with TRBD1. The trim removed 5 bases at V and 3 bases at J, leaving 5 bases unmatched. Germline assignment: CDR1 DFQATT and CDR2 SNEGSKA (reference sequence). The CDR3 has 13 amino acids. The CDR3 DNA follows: TGCAGTGCTTCCCGGGACAGGGTCTACGAGCAGTACTTC. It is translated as CSASRDRVYEQYF.

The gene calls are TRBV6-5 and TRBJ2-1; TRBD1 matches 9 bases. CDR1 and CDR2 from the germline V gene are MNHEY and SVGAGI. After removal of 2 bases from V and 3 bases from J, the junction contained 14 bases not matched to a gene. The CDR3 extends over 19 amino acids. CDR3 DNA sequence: TGTGCCAGCAGTTACACCCGAGGGACAGGGAATAACATCTACAATGAGCAGTTCTTC. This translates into CASSYTRGTGNNIYNEQFF.

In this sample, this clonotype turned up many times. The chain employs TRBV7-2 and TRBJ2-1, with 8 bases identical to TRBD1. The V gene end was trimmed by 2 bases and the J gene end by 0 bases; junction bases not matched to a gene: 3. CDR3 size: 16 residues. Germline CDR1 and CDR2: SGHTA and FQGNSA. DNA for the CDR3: TGTGCCAGCAGCTTAAACGGACAGGGCTCCTACAATGAGCAGTTCTTC. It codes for CASSLNGQGSYNEQFF.

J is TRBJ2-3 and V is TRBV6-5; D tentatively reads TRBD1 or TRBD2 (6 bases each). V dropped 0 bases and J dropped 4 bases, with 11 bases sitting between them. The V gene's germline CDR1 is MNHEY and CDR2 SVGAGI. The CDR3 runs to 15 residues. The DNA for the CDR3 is TGTGCCAGCAGTTACTCGGGGGGCGCTCCAGATACGCAGTATTTT. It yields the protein CASSYSGGAPDTQYF.

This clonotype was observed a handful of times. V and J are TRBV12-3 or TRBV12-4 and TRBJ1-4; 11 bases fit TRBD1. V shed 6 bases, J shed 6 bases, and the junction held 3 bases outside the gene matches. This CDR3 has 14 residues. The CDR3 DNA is TGTGCCAGCAGCCTGGGACAGGGGGATGAAAAACTGTTTTTT. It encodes CASSLGQGDEKLFF.

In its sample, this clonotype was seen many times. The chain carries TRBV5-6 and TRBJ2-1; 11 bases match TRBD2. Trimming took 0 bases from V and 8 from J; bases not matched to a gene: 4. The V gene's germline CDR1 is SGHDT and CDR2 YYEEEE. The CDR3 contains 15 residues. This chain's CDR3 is CASSLGLAGFYEQFF. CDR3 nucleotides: TGTGCCAGCAGCTTGGGACTAGCGGGATTCTATGAGCAGTTCTTC.